Described below is a single T cell receptor beta chain sequence and its context. Its antigen remains unidentified. The entry originates in a study of T cell responses to AZD1222 COVID-19 vaccine. The overall study: Recipients boosted at about 4 weeks or about 12 weeks are pooled.

The assay was immunoSEQ multiplex PCR, and TCRdb's table has in-frame clones only and misses some. The sample shows approximately 120,000 clones, roughly nine tenths of them seen only once. Study findings and constraints: Females made up more of the donors, who were largely white British, and clonal diversity may have come out too low.

The CDR3 is 15 residues long. Germline assignment: CDR1 MNHEY and CDR2 SVGAGI. V was clipped by 8 bases and J by 8 bases; unmatched bases: 8. This specimen was peripheral blood, taken on day 0 of AZD1222 vaccination. This clonotype originated in an adult in good health. The chain has TRBV6-5 and TRBJ2-1; 14 positions agree with TRBD2. In nucleotides, the CDR3 is TGTGCCAGCCGATTGACTAGCGGGGGGGTGGATGAGCAGTTCTTC. Protein product: CASRLTSGGVDEQFF.